This is a list of T cell receptor beta chains from one sample in a study of CD8 T cells in Susac syndrome. Using its own MiXCR run on the immunoSEQ multiplex PCR reads, TCRdb lists one record per CDR3 protein. The sample shows around 70,000 distinct CDR3 sequences, 94% of them seen only once. The source material was CD8+ T cells from PBMCs. Receptors originate from a human donor with multiple sclerosis. The CDR3 runs from the conserved cysteine through the conserved F or W. Fields, in order: V gene, clone size, J gene, D gene, CDR3 DNA, CDR3 protein. The D gene is left open where the match is weak. For some rows the clone size is stated as once, few or many, or as a class when expanded; others skip it.

TRBV3-1,.,TRBJ2-3,.,TGTGCCAGCAGCCATATTTTGGACCCAGATACGCAGTATTTT,CASSHILDPDTQYF
TRBV12-3/TRBV12-4,.,TRBJ2-7,.,TGTGCCAGCAGTTTAACAGTTGGCGAGCAGTACTTC,CASSLTVGEQYF
TRBV7-8,once,TRBJ2-1,.,TGTGCCAGCAGCCTACAGCCTCCTAATGAGCAGTTCTTC,CASSLQPPNEQFF
TRBV4-3,.,TRBJ2-7,.,TGCGCCAGCAGCCAAGGGTGGCCAGACTCCTACGAGCAGTACTTC,CASSQGWPDSYEQYF
TRBV7-2,.,TRBJ1-5,.,TGTGCCAGCAGCTTTATCTATAGCAATCAGCCCCAGCATTTT,CASSFIYSNQPQHF
TRBV7-8,.,TRBJ2-7,TRBD2,TGTGCCAGCAGCTTCCCGCTAGCGGGGACCTACGAGCAGTACTTC,CASSFPLAGTYEQYF
TRBV2,once,TRBJ2-7,TRBD1,TGTGCCAGCGGGACAGGGCTTTCCTACGAGCAGTACTTC,CASGTGLSYEQYF
TRBV13,.,TRBJ2-7,.,TGTGCCAGCAGGGGGAACAGGGAGTGGGAGCAGTACTTC,CASRGNREWEQYF
TRBV7-9,once,TRBJ2-5,TRBD2,TGTGCCAGCAGGGGGGGACTAGCGCAAGAGACCCAGTACTTC,CASRGGLAQETQYF
TRBV30,.,TRBJ2-2,.,TGTGCCTGGTCGGGGGGCCTGAACACCGGGGAGCTGTTTTTT,CAWSGGLNTGELFF
TRBV7-9,once,TRBJ1-4,.,TGTGCCAGCAGCTTAGATTTACTGGATGCTGAAAAACTGTTTTTT,CASSLDLLDAEKLFF
TRBV20-1,.,TRBJ1-5,.,TGCAGTGCCCCCTCCACCAATCAGCCCCAGCATTTT,CSAPSTNQPQHF
TRBV5-4,.,TRBJ2-7,TRBD2,TGTGCCAGCAGCAGGACTAGCGGACACTACGAGCAGTACTTC,CASSRTSGHYEQYF
TRBV2,once,TRBJ1-4,.,TGTGCCAGCATGCATTTAACTGCAACTAATGAAAAACTGTTTTTT,CASMHLTATNEKLFF
TRBV11-2,.,TRBJ2-3,.,TGTGCCAGCAGCACGCGGGTCCCTCCAGATACGCAGTATTTT,CASSTRVPPDTQYF
TRBV21-1,.,TRBJ1-1,.,TGTGCCAGCCCCGGCAGGCCCTTCACTGAAGCTTTCTTT,CASPGRPFTEAFF
TRBV6-1,.,TRBJ2-6,.,TGTGCCAGCAGTGCTAGCGAGAGCTCTGGGGCCAACGTCCTGACTTTC,CASSASESSGANVLTF
TRBV29-1,.,TRBJ2-7,.,TGCAGCGTTGGGTTAGGGGCCGTCGAGCAGTACTTC,CSVGLGAVEQYF